These 5 T cell receptor beta chains came from one sample sequenced in a study of blood T cells in healthy people across ages. A sample-barcoded 5' primer and a J-beta primer mix were used in a second PCR of roughly 6 to 12 cycles. TCRdb re-called the 5' RACE reads with MiXCR, one entry per CDR3 protein. The sample lists around 500,000 distinct CDR3 sequences, around 48% occurring once. Material: blood. These receptor sequences come from a man older than 75 in good health.

The V call is TRBV12-3 or TRBV12-4, the J call TRBJ1-2, with a weak D call TRBD1 (5 bases). V was clipped by 3 bases and J by 4 bases, with 12 bases between them. The CDR3 totals 14 residues. For the CDR3, the DNA is TGTGCCAGCAGTTTCCCGGGACGTCCCTATGGCTACACCTTC. Encoded protein: CASSFPGRPYGYTF.

CDR3 DNA: TGCGCCAGCAGCCAAGATGAGGCGGGGCAGTACAATGAGCAGTTCTTC. Residues: CASSQDEAGQYNEQFF. This rearrangement joins TRBV4-1 to TRBJ2-1, with D perhaps matching TRBD2 (6 bases). The CDR3 has 16 residues. V dropped 0 bases and J dropped 4 bases, with 13 bases sitting between them. Germline values: CDR1 MGHRA, CDR2 YSYEKL.

This clonotype has just one count. This chain joins TRBV6-2 or TRBV6-3 and TRBJ1-5; D not resolved. The germline gives CDR1 MNHEY, CDR2 SVGEGT. This CDR3 contains 12 residues. V shed 6 bases and J shed 9 bases, with 12 bases lying between them. The CDR3 loop reads CASSYEGRPQHF. DNA of the CDR3: TGTGCCAGCAGCTACGAGGGTCGGCCCCAGCATTTT.

The chain's CDR3 is CASRGEGASETQYF. The CDR3 nucleotides are TGCGCCAGCAGAGGTGAGGGGGCAAGCGAGACCCAGTACTTC. The rearrangement links TRBV5-1 to TRBJ2-5, with TRBD1 matching 7 bases. Trimming at V came to 5 bases and at J to 5 bases, leaving 9 bases not matched to a gene. Per the germline V gene, CDR1 is SGHRS and CDR2 is YFSETQ. This CDR3 region has 14 residues.

This sequence joins TRBV24-1 and TRBJ2-5; 7 positions match TRBD1. The germline V gene encodes CDR1 KGHDR and CDR2 SFDVKD. The ends lost 4 bases at V and 4 bases at J; junction bases unmatched: 5. The CDR3 extends over 14 amino acids. In nucleotides, the CDR3 is TGTGCCACCAGTGACCCAGGGGGACGAGAGACCCAGTACTTC. Translating it yields CATSDPGGRETQYF.